A single sample is the source of the 14 T cell receptor beta chains below, sequenced in a study of blood T cells in healthy people across ages. Then a second PCR, running roughly 7 to 11 cycles, was carried out with a sample-barcoded 5' primer and a J-beta primer mix. TCRdb re-analysed the 5' RACE reads in MiXCR, keeping a single row per CDR3 protein. The repertoire has 870,000 or so distinct CDR3 sequences, roughly 26% of them found once; the top ten carry roughly 17%. The material sequenced was blood. The receptors were sampled from a woman over 75 in good health.

This clonotype has just one count. One base away lies a much larger clone, so this may be a sequencing read error. The rearrangement uses TRBV6-2 or TRBV6-3 and TRBJ2-5; possibly TRBD2 for D (6 bases). The CDR3 is made up of 16 amino acids. Trimming took 5 bases from V and 1 from J, leaving 17 bases between them. Per the germline V gene, CDR1 is MNHEY and CDR2 is SVGEGT. CDR3 protein: CASSHFFSGPQETQYF. In nucleotides, the CDR3 is TGTGCCAGCAGTCACTTTTTCAGCGGGCCCCAAGAGACCCAGTACTTC.

The chain joins TRBV6-5 to TRBJ1-5, with D hard to call. V lost 8 bases and J lost 0, with 14 bases in between. Germline lookup yields CDR1 MNHEY and CDR2 SVGAGI. This CDR3 has 15 amino acids. This CDR3 reads CASSPSWDSNQPQHF. Written as DNA, the CDR3 is TGTGCCAGCTCCCCGTCTTGGGATAGCAATCAGCCCCAGCATTTT.

This clonotype was found a few times. The chain joins TRBV5-5 to TRBJ1-2; D possibly corresponds to TRBD1 (5 bases). The germline V gene has CDR1 SGHKS and CDR2 YYEKEE (reference sequence). V was clipped by 1 base and J by 4 bases, with 11 bases between them. This CDR3 has 14 amino acids. CDR3 nucleotide sequence: TGTGCCAGCAGCTTGACGACAGCCAGCTATGGCTACACCTTC. Translation: CASSLTTASYGYTF.

This clonotype was seen at least ten times. The rearrangement joins TRBV7-2 to TRBJ1-2; D uncertain. The CDR3 totals 13 residues. Trimming cost V 0 bases and J 4 bases, with 6 bases left between them. Germline CDR1 is SGHTA and CDR2 is FQGNSA. CDR3 sequence: CASSLARTYGYTF. The CDR3 nucleotides are TGTGCCAGCAGCTTAGCACGGACCTATGGCTACACCTTC.

This clonotype was found many times. The gene calls are TRBV15 and TRBJ2-2; 7 nucleotides line up with TRBD1. V gave up 1 base and J gave up 5 bases; unmatched junction bases: 4. Germline lookup yields CDR1 LNHNV and CDR2 YYDKDF (reference sequence). The CDR3 is 15 amino acids. The CDR3 DNA reads as TGTGCCACCAGCAGAGGAAACAGGGGTACCGGGGAGCTGTTTTTT. Its translation: CATSRGNRGTGELFF.

This chain uses TRBV5-1 with TRBJ1-2; unclear D gene. V lost 7 bases, J lost 4 bases, and 17 bases lay in between. This CDR3 has 14 residues. Germline CDR1 and CDR2: SGHRS and YFSETQ. The CDR3 reads CASAKGGERYGYTF. CDR3 sequence (DNA): TGCGCCAGCGCCAAGGGTGGAGAGCGCTATGGCTACACCTTC.

The chain is built from TRBV7-2 and TRBJ1-2, with 8 bases lining up with TRBD1. Trimming at V came to 5 bases and at J to 2 bases, leaving 7 bases not matched to a gene. There are 15 residues in the CDR3. Germline CDR1 is SGHTA and CDR2 is FQGNSA. The CDR3: CASSPQGAQNYGYTF. CDR3 nucleotide sequence: TGTGCCAGCAGCCCCCAGGGGGCGCAGAACTATGGCTACACCTTC.

This clonotype was seen only a few times. This chain uses TRBV19 with TRBJ2-3, with TRBD2 matching 11 bases. After removal of 6 bases from V and 2 bases from J, the junction contained 4 bases not matched to a gene. The CDR3 spans 15 residues. The germline V gene has CDR1 LNHDA and CDR2 SQIVND (reference sequence). For the CDR3, the DNA is TGTGCCAGTAGGCTAGCGGGGGGAGTCACAGATACGCAGTATTTT. Its translation is CASRLAGGVTDTQYF. Using reference TRBV19 and TRBJ2-3 for the parts outside the CDR3, the full variable domain is DGGITQSPKYLFRKEGQNVTLSCEQNLNHDAMYWYRQDPGQGLRLIYYSQIVNDFQKGDIAEGYSVSREKKESFPLTVTSAQKNPTAFYLCASRLAGGVTDTQYFGPGTRLTVL.

This clonotype appeared a few times. The rearrangement joins TRBV10-3 to TRBJ1-1, with D perhaps TRBD1 (6 bases). Between the trimmed V and J ends, which lost 6 bases and 2 bases, there was a span of 10 bases. Germline V gene data show CDR1 as ENHRY and CDR2 as SYGVKD. This CDR3 spans 13 amino acids. Here the CDR3 reads CAIRGQQNTEAFF. For the CDR3, the DNA is TGTGCCATCAGGGGACAACAAAACACTGAAGCTTTCTTT.

Many counts were recorded for this clonotype. The chain links TRBV20-1 to TRBJ2-1, with 11 nucleotides matching TRBD2. The end of the DNA fits TRBJ2-7 better, so the J call may be wrong. Germline-derived CDR1 and CDR2 are DFQATT and SNEGSKA (reference sequence). The CDR3 spans 16 residues. In nucleotides, the CDR3 is TGCAGTGCTAGTACTAGCGGGGGAGCTTTCTACAATGAGCAGTACTTC. Translating gives CSASTSGGAFYNEQYF.

A few counts support this clonotype. A much bigger clone sits one base away, suggesting this may be a read error. The V gene is TRBV12-3 or TRBV12-4, the J gene TRBJ2-5; no clear D gene. V was pared by 0 bases and J by 9 bases, with 8 bases between. This CDR3 is 12 amino acids long. The CDR3 DNA sequence: TGTGCCAGCAGTTTAGCCGGGTCGGCCCAGTACTTC. Amino acids: CASSLAGSAQYF.

V gene TRBV12-3 or TRBV12-4 combines with J gene TRBJ2-3; the match to TRBD2 covers 8 bases. The CDR3 sequence is 15 residues long. Losses at the gene ends were 6 bases for V and 13 bases for J; bases not matched to a gene: 18. The CDR3 sequence: CASSPRREGTDAEYF. Here the CDR3 DNA reads TGTGCCAGCAGCCCCCGTCGGGAGGGCACAGATGCGGAGTATTTT.

Regarding this clonotype: This may arise from a read error, as a much more abundant clone is one base away. The chain employs TRBV6-4 and TRBJ2-1; TRBD1 matches at 7 bases. Trimming cost V 5 bases and J 4 bases; bases outside gene matches: 8. Germline CDR1 MRHNA, CDR2 SNTAGT. CDR3 length equals 15 residues. The CDR3 region has the DNA TGTGCCAGCAGTAAAACAGGGGACGGATACAATGAGCAGTTCTTC. It codes for CASSKTGDGYNEQFF.

This clonotype was seen at least ten times. The chain combines TRBV18 with TRBJ2-5; 10 nucleotides align to TRBD1. Trimming cost V 4 bases and J 2 bases; bases outside gene matches: 10. This CDR3 has 17 amino acids. Germline CDR1 reads KGHSH; CDR2 reads LQKENI. This CDR3 reads CASSRSTTGGPQETQYF. The CDR3, as DNA: TGTGCCAGCTCACGTTCAACGACAGGGGGCCCACAAGAGACCCAGTACTTC.